This T cell receptor beta chain was recovered during a study of cytomegalovirus exposure and HLA in healthy donors. Study-level background: A subsequent analysis stated that the 120 validation repertoires were run on the same platform as the approximately 700 first-cohort repertoires. Findings and limits, study-wide: TCR clusters originating in the first cohort tended to co-occur in the roughly 130 validation repertoires, according to a later analysis. Under in vitro conditions, a few CMV-associated chains were confirmed as specific for CMV antigens.

While the first cohort had several hundred subjects, the donors belonged to the separate validation cohort of 100 to 150 subjects. Comments on this clone: Its antigen is not known.

CDR3 length: 16 residues. The V gene's germline CDR1 is SGHTA and CDR2 FQGNSA. V trimming: 0 bases; J trimming: 10 bases; junction bases outside the gene matches: 5. Measured with immunoSEQ multiplex PCR; TCRdb has only the in-frame clones, and not every one. The table lists about 82,000 clones, over 85% of them singletons. This sequence originates from a young woman in good health and CMV-seronegative. The chain joins TRBV7-2 to TRBJ2-3; the match to TRBD2 covers 15 bases. Sequenced input: PBMCs. The CDR3 bases are TGTGCCAGCAGCTTAGCCGGACTAGCGGGAGGGTCGGCGCAGTATTTT. Translating it yields CASSLAGLAGGSAQYF.